Following are 30 T cell receptor beta chains from one sample sequenced in a study of cytomegalovirus exposure and HLA in healthy donors (dated by TCRdb to about 2017). The library came from the immunoSEQ multiplex PCR assay. The multiplex PCR relied on a mix of 60 forward primers for TCR Vbeta segments and 13 reverse primers for TCR Jbeta segments. This is the immuneACCESS table as TCRdb keeps it, with only in-frame sequences that have V and J called. A part of the clones is gone; compared with another copy, unresolved V genes explain less than half, and the rest is unexplained. Within this sample are some 130,000 clones, with 65% to 80% of them counted one time only. Clones ranked in the top ten supply approximately 6.2% of the sample. The sequencing input was PBMCs. These receptors originate from a man in his forties in good health and CMV-seropositive.

This clone was detected once. The V and J genes are TRBV28 and TRBJ2-1; 7 nucleotides align to TRBD2. CDR1 and CDR2 (germline): MDHEN, SYDVKM. This CDR3 contains 12 residues. After removal of 7 bases from V and 5 bases from J, the junction contained 2 bases not matched to a gene. CDR3: CASTSGNNEQFF. The CDR3 nucleotides read TGTGCCAGCACTAGCGGAAACAATGAGCAGTTCTTC.

This chain links TRBV19 with TRBJ2-5; a weak D match, TRBD1 (7 bases). The DNA end is a closer match to TRBJ2-7, so the J assignment may be wrong. CDR3 size: 17 residues. Germline CDR1 is LNHDA and CDR2 is SQIVND (reference sequence). This CDR3 is CASSIVGGQPPAYEQYF. The CDR3 DNA reads as TGTGCCAGTAGTATAGTGGGGGGACAGCCGCCGGCCTACGAGCAGTACTTC.

The chain carries TRBV27 and TRBJ2-7, with TRBD2 matching over 9 bases. Germline lookup yields CDR1 MNHEY and CDR2 SMNVEV (reference sequence). With V trimmed by 7 bases and J by 0 bases, 7 bases remained unmatched. The CDR3 sequence is 15 residues long. The DNA of the CDR3 is TGTGCCAGCAAAGTAGCGGGAGCCCTCTCCTACGAGCAGTACTTC. Protein: CASKVAGALSYEQYF.

The chain uses TRBV7-9 and TRBJ2-6; 8 positions agree with TRBD2. Germline V gene data show CDR1 as SEHNR and CDR2 as FQNEAQ (reference sequence). The CDR3 sequence is 18 residues long. The V segment lost 0 bases and the J segment 0 bases; nucleotides outside the gene matches: 4. CDR3 bases: TGTGCCAGCAGCTTAGCGGGCGGGAGGCTCTCTGGGGCCAACGTCCTGACTTTC. This encodes CASSLAGGRLSGANVLTF. Full variable domain (rest looked up from reference TRBV7-9 and TRBJ2-6): DTGVSQNPRHKITKRGQNVTFRCDPISEHNRLYWYRQTLGQGPEFLTYFQNEAQLEKSRLLSDRFSAERPKGSFSTLEIQRTEQGDSAMYLCASSLAGGRLSGANVLTFGAGSRLTVL.

Only a few counts were recorded for this clone. Here the CDR3 DNA reads TGTGCCAGCAGACGGACAGTGAACACTGAAGCTTTCTTT. As protein: CASRRTVNTEAFF. The chain links TRBV7-9 to TRBJ1-1, with D possibly matching TRBD1 (6 bases). V was shortened by 6 bases and J by 0 bases, with 8 bases between the two germline ends. The length of the CDR3 is 13 residues. The germline gives CDR1 SEHNR, CDR2 FQNEAQ (reference sequence).

This rearrangement joins TRBV19 to TRBJ2-3, with 11 bases fitting TRBD2. The V and J ends lost 7 bases and 2 bases, in that order; junction bases with no gene match: 8. Germline V gene data show CDR1 as LNHDA and CDR2 as SQIVND (reference sequence). This CDR3 contains 16 residues. In DNA form, the CDR3 reads TGTGCCAGTACCCCAGGGACTAGCGGATTCACAGATACGCAGTATTTT. This encodes CASTPGTSGFTDTQYF.

The chain employs TRBV5-6 and TRBJ2-7; perhaps TRBD1 as D (6 bases). Trimming removed 0 bases from V and 3 bases from J, with 13 bases in between. The CDR3 sequence is 15 residues long. From germline, CDR1 is SGHDT and CDR2 YYEEEE. This CDR3 is CASSLGQDTVYEQYF. The CDR3 coding sequence is TGTGCCAGCAGCTTGGGACAGGACACCGTCTACGAGCAGTACTTC.

V usage is TRBV5-4 and J usage is TRBJ2-4; possible D gene TRBD1, 6 bases. V lost 5 bases and J lost 3, with 12 bases in between. Germline CDR1 reads SGHNT; CDR2 reads YYREEE (reference sequence). This CDR3 has 14 amino acids. The CDR3 sequence: CASSHEDSKNIQYF. The CDR3 DNA is TGTGCCAGCAGTCATGAGGACAGCAAAAACATTCAGTACTTC.

The chain is built from TRBV28 and TRBJ1-5; D unresolved. Looked up from germline, CDR1 is MDHEN and CDR2 is SYDVKM. Trimming shortened V by 9 bases and J by 4 bases, and 13 bases separated the two germline ends. The CDR3 contains 13 residues. CDR3 amino acids: CASYRPGNQPQHF. Written as DNA, the CDR3 is TGTGCCAGTTATCGCCCGGGAAATCAGCCCCAGCATTTT.

This clone was seen just once. The V call is TRBV2, the J call TRBJ2-7; 9 nucleotides align to TRBD1. The trim removed 6 bases at V and 7 bases at J, leaving 7 bases unmatched. CDR1 SNHLY and CDR2 FYNNEI come from the germline V gene. The CDR3 length is 13 residues. The CDR3 DNA sequence: TGTGCCAGCAGCGTGGACAGGGGTCGGGAGCAGTACTTC. Its protein is CASSVDRGREQYF.

The chain joins TRBV9 to TRBJ2-3; perhaps TRBD2 as D (6 bases). Trimming took off 3 bases at V and 0 bases at J, with 11 bases between the two ends. CDR1 and CDR2 (germline): SGDLS, YYNGEE. This CDR3 has 15 amino acids. CDR3 DNA sequence: TGTGCCAGCAGCGCCCTCGGGACTAGCACAGATACGCAGTATTTT. This gives the protein CASSALGTSTDTQYF.

The rearrangement links TRBV15 to TRBJ2-7; the match to TRBD2 covers 7 bases. With 0 bases clipped from V and 5 bases from J, the junction kept 4 bases outside the gene matches. The CDR3 has 14 amino acids. In germline, CDR1 is LNHNV, CDR2 YYDKDF (reference sequence). The CDR3: CATSRDVTSDEQYF. DNA for the CDR3: TGTGCCACCAGCAGAGATGTAACTAGCGACGAGCAGTACTTC. Together with reference TRBV15 and TRBJ2-7, the CDR3 gives the full variable domain: DAMVIQNPRYQVTQFGKPVTLSCSQTLNHNVMYWYQQKSSQAPKLLFHYYDKDFNNEADTPDNFQSRRPNTSFCFLDIRSPGLGDTAMYLCATSRDVTSDEQYFGPGTRLTVT.

The CDR3 nucleotides read TGTGCCAGCAGGGATCCCGGGACTACATCGTTCTTC. Its translation is CASRDPGTTSFF. This chain links TRBV7-8 with TRBJ2-1; 7 bases align to TRBD2. CDR1 and CDR2 (germline): SGHVS, FQNEAQ. This CDR3 region has 12 residues. V was clipped by 6 bases and J by 15 bases; unmatched bases: 11.

The CDR3 bases are TGTGCCAGCCGGGAGCGGTATGGCTACACCTTC. Amino acids: CASRERYGYTF. The chain has TRBV28 and TRBJ1-2; no reliable D call. V gave up 8 bases and J gave up 5 bases, with 9 bases separating them. Looked up from germline, CDR1 is MDHEN and CDR2 is SYDVKM. The CDR3 is made up of 11 amino acids.

The chain couples TRBV25-1 to TRBJ1-2; TRBD1 matches 10 bases. The germline V gene has CDR1 MGHDK and CDR2 SYGVNS. With 5 bases clipped from V and 2 bases from J, the junction kept 2 bases outside the gene matches. CDR3 length: 14 amino acids. The CDR3 is CASSRTGGNYGYTF. The CDR3 DNA reads TGTGCCAGCAGTCGGACAGGGGGGAACTATGGCTACACCTTC.

The gene calls are TRBV7-3 and TRBJ2-7; D is undetermined. Germline lookup yields CDR1 SGHTA and CDR2 FQGTGA. The CDR3 has 13 residues. V was trimmed by 1 base and J by 7 bases, leaving 11 bases between them. As DNA, the CDR3 is TGTGCCAGCAGCTTAAATTATGGCAGAGAGCAGTACTTC. Translating it yields CASSLNYGREQYF.

The chain uses TRBV11-2 and TRBJ2-6; no clear D gene. The CDR3 has 15 amino acids. V was cut by 5 bases and J by 0 bases, with 8 bases left in between. Germline V lookup: CDR1 SGHAT, CDR2 FQNNGV. The CDR3 spells CASSAGVSGANVLTF. CDR3 DNA: TGTGCCAGCAGCGCAGGCGTCTCTGGGGCCAACGTCCTGACTTTC.

The CDR3 protein is CASSLALAGGFYEQYF. The CDR3 region has the DNA TGTGCCAGCAGCTTGGCTCTAGCGGGAGGTTTCTACGAGCAGTACTTC. The J gene is TRBJ2-7, the V gene TRBV5-4; 11 bases are shared with TRBD2. Losses at the gene ends were 0 bases for V and 3 bases for J; bases not matched to a gene: 5. This CDR3 spans 16 amino acids. The germline CDR1 and CDR2 sequences are SGHNT and YYREEE (reference sequence).

This sequence joins TRBV11-2 and TRBJ2-5; 8 positions agree with TRBD1. V was clipped by 5 bases and J by 3 bases; unmatched bases: 2. Germline V gene lookup returns CDR1 SGHAT and CDR2 FQNNGV. This CDR3 comprises 13 residues. The DNA of the CDR3 is TGTGCCAGCAGCCGGGACAGGAAAGAGACCCAGTACTTC. This codes for CASSRDRKETQYF.

This clone was detected only once. V usage is TRBV7-2 and J usage is TRBJ2-1, with D tentatively TRBD1 (5 bases). Trimming pared 4 bases from V and 0 bases from J, leaving 13 bases between. CDR1 is SGHTA and CDR2 is FQGNSA in the germline V gene. CDR3 size: 16 residues. CDR3 in amino acids: CASSSRQWPSYNEQFF. The CDR3 DNA is TGTGCCAGCAGCTCCCGACAGTGGCCCTCCTACAATGAGCAGTTCTTC.

The chain links TRBV29-1 to TRBJ2-1; D might be TRBD2 (6 bases). The V end lost 7 bases, the J end lost 9 bases, and 19 bases lay between the germline ends. There are 13 residues in the CDR3. Germline V gene sequence: CDR1 SQVTM, CDR2 ANQGSEA. CDR3 in DNA: TGCAGCGGATCTTTGACGGGAGCACCTGAGCAGTTCTTC. Translated: CSGSLTGAPEQFF.

The chain is built from TRBV4-1 and TRBJ2-1; 9 positions match TRBD1. The CDR3 covers 15 residues. Looked up from germline, CDR1 is MGHRA and CDR2 is YSYEKL. Germline trimming cut 1 base from V and 3 bases from J; bases unmatched to any gene: 1. The CDR3 region is CASSQGGQGYNEQFF. Here the CDR3 DNA reads TGCGCCAGCAGCCAAGGGGGACAGGGCTACAATGAGCAGTTCTTC.

This clone is a singleton in its sample. V usage is TRBV29-1 and J usage is TRBJ2-1; D possibly corresponds to TRBD2 (5 bases). V was shortened by 3 bases and J by 0 bases, with 12 bases between the two germline ends. CDR1 SQVTM and CDR2 ANQGSEA come from the germline V gene. The CDR3 has 15 residues. CDR3 coding DNA: TGCAGCGTTGACGGTAGCGCGAGCTCCTACAATGAGCAGTTCTTC. Its protein is CSVDGSASSYNEQFF.

The V and J genes are TRBV7-2 and TRBJ2-6; TRBD1 matches 10 bases. The germline CDR1 and CDR2 sequences are SGHTA and FQGNSA. Germline trimming cut 5 bases from V and 10 bases from J; bases unmatched to any gene: 8. The CDR3 totals 15 residues. The CDR3 is CASSEGGQGRNVLTF. CDR3 coding DNA: TGTGCCAGCAGCGAAGGGGGACAGGGGCGAAACGTCCTGACTTTC.

Only a few counts were recorded for this clone. V and J are TRBV7-9 and TRBJ2-1; unclear D gene. Germline CDR1 is SEHNR and CDR2 is FQNEAQ (reference sequence). The CDR3 loop spans 13 amino acids. Deletions cut 3 bases from V and 6 bases from J, with 9 bases between. This chain's CDR3 is CASSLVVSNEQFF. In DNA, the CDR3 is TGTGCCAGCAGCTTGGTGGTGAGCAATGAGCAGTTCTTC.

The rearrangement joins TRBV6-5 to TRBJ2-7; a possible D gene is TRBD2 (6 bases). CDR1 and CDR2 (germline): MNHEY, SVGAGI. V lost 5 bases, J lost 0 bases, and 8 bases lay in between. The CDR3 spans 13 residues. The CDR3 region has the DNA TGTGCCAGCAGTCCCGGGAGCTCCTACGAGCAGTACTTC. Its translation is CASSPGSSYEQYF.

The chain is built from TRBV28 and TRBJ1-4, with D possibly TRBD1 on 6 matching bases. Germline CDR1 MDHEN, CDR2 SYDVKM. Between the trimmed V and J ends, which lost 2 bases and 4 bases, there was a span of 11 bases. The CDR3 runs to 15 residues. Here the CDR3 reads CASSLQDRINEKLFF. As DNA, the CDR3 is TGTGCCAGCAGTTTACAGGACAGAATTAATGAAAAACTGTTTTTT.

V and J are TRBV29-1 and TRBJ1-1, with 8 nucleotides matching TRBD1. The V segment lost 4 bases and the J segment 4 bases; nucleotides outside the gene matches: 11. CDR1 SQVTM and CDR2 ANQGSEA come from the germline V gene. This CDR3 has 15 amino acids. The chain's CDR3 is CSVALRQGISTEAFF. The CDR3 nucleotides are TGCAGCGTTGCTCTCCGACAGGGGATTTCCACTGAAGCTTTCTTT.

This chain's CDR3 is CASSLGAGASYEQYF. CDR3 nucleotides: TGTGCCAGCAGCTTGGGGGCGGGGGCCTCCTACGAGCAGTACTTC. V and J are TRBV7-3 and TRBJ2-7, with a possible D match to TRBD2 (7 bases). The CDR3 loop spans 15 amino acids. Trimming took 3 bases from V and 0 from J, leaving 12 bases between them. In germline, CDR1 is SGHTA, CDR2 FQGTGA.

This chain links TRBV6-1 with TRBJ2-1, with D possibly being TRBD2 (5 bases). Trimming pared 4 bases from V and 2 bases from J, leaving 18 bases between. Germline V gene lookup returns CDR1 MNHNS and CDR2 SASEGT. CDR3 length equals 17 residues. CDR3 DNA sequence: TGTGCCAGCAGTGTCCGCAATCGAGCGGCCACCTACAATGAGCAGTTCTTC. Its protein is CASSVRNRAATYNEQFF.